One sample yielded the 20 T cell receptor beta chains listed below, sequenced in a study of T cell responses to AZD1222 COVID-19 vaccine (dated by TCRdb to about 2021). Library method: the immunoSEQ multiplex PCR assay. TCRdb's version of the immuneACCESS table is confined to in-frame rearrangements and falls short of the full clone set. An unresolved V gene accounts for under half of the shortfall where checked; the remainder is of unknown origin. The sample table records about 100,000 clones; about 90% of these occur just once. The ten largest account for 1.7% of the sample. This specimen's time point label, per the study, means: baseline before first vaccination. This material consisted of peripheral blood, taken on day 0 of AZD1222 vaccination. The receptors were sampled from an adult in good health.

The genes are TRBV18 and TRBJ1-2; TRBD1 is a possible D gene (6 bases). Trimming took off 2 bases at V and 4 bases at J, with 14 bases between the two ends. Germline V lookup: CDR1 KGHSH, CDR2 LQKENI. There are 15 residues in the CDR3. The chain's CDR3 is CASSPNRDNLYGYTF. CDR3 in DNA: TGTGCCAGCTCACCAAACCGGGACAACCTCTATGGCTACACCTTC.

The CDR3 region has the DNA TGTGCCAGCAGCAGTGTACACGGCTTTAGGGGCTACTCCTACAATGAGCAGTTCTTC. It specifies CASSSVHGFRGYSYNEQFF. J is TRBJ2-1 and V is TRBV14, with D maybe TRBD1 (5 bases). The V and J ends lost 5 bases and 0 bases respectively, with 23 bases between them. The CDR3 is made up of 19 amino acids. From germline, CDR1 is SGHDN and CDR2 FVKESK.

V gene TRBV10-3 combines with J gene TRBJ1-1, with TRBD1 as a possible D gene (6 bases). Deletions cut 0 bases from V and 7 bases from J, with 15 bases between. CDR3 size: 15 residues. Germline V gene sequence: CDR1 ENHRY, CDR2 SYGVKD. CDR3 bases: TGTGCCATCAGTGAGTCCGGGGGGACGACAGGTGAAGCTTTCTTT. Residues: CAISESGGTTGEAFF.

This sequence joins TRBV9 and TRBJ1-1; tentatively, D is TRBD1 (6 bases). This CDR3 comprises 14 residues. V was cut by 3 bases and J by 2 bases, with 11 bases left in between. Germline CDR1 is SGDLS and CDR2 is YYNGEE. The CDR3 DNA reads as TGTGCCAGCAGCGCCCAACAGGGTAACACTGAAGCTTTCTTT. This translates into CASSAQQGNTEAFF.

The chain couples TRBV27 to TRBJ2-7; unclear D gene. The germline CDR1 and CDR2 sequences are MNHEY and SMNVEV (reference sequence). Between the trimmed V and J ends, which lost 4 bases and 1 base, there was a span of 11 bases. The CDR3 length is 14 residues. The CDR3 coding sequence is TGTGCCAGCAGTTCGAGGAGTGGGTCCTACGAGCAGTACTTC. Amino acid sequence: CASSSRSGSYEQYF.

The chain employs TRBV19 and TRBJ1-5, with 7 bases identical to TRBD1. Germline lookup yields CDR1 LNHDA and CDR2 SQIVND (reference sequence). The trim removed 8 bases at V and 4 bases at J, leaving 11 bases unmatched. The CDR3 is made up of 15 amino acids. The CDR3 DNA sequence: TGTGCCAGTCTTTCCTATGGACAGGATAATCAGCCCCAGCATTTT. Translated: CASLSYGQDNQPQHF.

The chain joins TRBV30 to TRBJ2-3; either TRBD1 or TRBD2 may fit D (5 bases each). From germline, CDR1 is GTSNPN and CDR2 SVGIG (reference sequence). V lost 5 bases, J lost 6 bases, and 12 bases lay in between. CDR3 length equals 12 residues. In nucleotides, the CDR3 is TGTGCCTGGTCACTAGGGGAGGATACGCAGTATTTT. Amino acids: CAWSLGEDTQYF.

The CDR3 protein is CATSRDRGLSYGYTF. In nucleotides, the CDR3 is TGTGCCACCAGCAGAGACAGGGGGCTGAGCTATGGCTACACCTTC. This chain links TRBV15 with TRBJ1-2, with 8 bases aligning to TRBD1. CDR1 and CDR2 (germline): LNHNV, YYDKDF (reference sequence). The ends lost 0 bases at V and 4 bases at J; junction bases unmatched: 4. The CDR3 length is 15 residues.

For the CDR3, the DNA is TGTGCCAGCAAGAGGGTTGGAAATCAGCCCCAGCATTTT. This gives the protein CASKRVGNQPQHF. The gene calls are TRBV2 and TRBJ1-5; no clear D. CDR1 is SNHLY and CDR2 is FYNNEI in the germline V gene. The CDR3 runs to 13 residues. Between the trimmed V and J ends, which lost 7 bases and 4 bases, there was a span of 11 bases. Drawing the rest from reference TRBV2 and TRBJ1-5, the complete variable domain is EPEVTQTPSHQVTQMGQEVILRCVPISNHLYFYWYRQILGQKVEFLVSFYNNEISEKSEIFDDQFSVERPDGSNFTLKIRSTKLEDSAMYFCASKRVGNQPQHFGDGTRLSIL.

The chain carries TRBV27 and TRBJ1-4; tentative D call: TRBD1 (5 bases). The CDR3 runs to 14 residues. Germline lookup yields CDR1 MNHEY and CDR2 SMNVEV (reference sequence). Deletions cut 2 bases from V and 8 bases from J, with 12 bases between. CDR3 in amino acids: CASSLRGYEEKLFF. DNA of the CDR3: TGTGCCAGCAGTTTAAGGGGCTACGAAGAAAAACTGTTTTTT.

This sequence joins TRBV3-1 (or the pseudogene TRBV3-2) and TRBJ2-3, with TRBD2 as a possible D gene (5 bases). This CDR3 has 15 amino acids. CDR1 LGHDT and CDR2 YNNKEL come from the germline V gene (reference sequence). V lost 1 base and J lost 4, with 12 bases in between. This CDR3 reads CASSQGTSPPDTQYF. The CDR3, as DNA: TGTGCCAGCAGCCAAGGGACTTCCCCCCCAGATACGCAGTATTTT.

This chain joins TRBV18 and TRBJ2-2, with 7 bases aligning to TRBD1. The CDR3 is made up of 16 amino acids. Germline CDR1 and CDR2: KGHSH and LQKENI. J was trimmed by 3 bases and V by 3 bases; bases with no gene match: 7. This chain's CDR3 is CASSPTGAKDTGELFF. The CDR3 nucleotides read TGTGCCAGCTCACCTACAGGGGCGAAGGACACCGGGGAGCTGTTTTTT.

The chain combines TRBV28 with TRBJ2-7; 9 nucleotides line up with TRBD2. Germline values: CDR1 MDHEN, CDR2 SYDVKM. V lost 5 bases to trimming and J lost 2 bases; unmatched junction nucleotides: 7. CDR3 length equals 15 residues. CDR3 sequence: CASSEGSGSPYEQYF. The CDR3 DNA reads TGTGCCAGCAGTGAGGGTAGCGGGAGTCCCTACGAGCAGTACTTC.

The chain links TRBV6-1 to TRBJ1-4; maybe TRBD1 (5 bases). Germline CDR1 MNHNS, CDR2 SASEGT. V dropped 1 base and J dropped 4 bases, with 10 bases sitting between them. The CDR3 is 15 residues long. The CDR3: CASSEVTVNNEKLFF. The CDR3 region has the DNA TGTGCCAGCAGTGAAGTGACAGTTAATAATGAAAAACTGTTTTTT.

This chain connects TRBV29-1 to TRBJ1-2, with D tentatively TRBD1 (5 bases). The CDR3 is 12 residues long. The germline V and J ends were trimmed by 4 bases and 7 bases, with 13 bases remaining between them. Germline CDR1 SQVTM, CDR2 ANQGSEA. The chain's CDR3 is CSVGGQGAGYTF. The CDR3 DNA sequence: TGCAGCGTTGGAGGGCAGGGTGCTGGCTACACCTTC.

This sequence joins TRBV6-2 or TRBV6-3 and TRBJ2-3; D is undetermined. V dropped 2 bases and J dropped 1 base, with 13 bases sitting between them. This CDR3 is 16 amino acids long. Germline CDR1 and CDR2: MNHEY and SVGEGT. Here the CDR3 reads CASSYVYVTGTDTQYF. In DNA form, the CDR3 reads TGTGCCAGCAGTTACGTGTACGTTACCGGCACAGATACGCAGTATTTT.

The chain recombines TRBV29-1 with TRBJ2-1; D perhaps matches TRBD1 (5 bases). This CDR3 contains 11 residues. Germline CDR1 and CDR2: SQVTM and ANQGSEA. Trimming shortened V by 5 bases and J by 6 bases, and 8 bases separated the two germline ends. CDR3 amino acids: CSVSRGNEQFF. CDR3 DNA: TGCAGCGTTAGTAGGGGCAATGAGCAGTTCTTC.

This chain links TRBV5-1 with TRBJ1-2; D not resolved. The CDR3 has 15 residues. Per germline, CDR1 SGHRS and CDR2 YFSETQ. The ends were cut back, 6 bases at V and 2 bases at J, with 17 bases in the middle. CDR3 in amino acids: CASTPLSNSNYGYTF. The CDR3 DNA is TGCGCCAGCACCCCACTGTCCAATTCCAACTATGGCTACACCTTC. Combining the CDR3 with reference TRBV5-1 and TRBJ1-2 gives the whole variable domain KAGVTQTPRYLIKTRGQQVTLSCSPISGHRSVSWYQQTPGQGLQFLFEYFSETQRNKGNFPGRFSGRQFSNSRSEMNVSTLELGDSALYLCASTPLSNSNYGYTFGSGTRLTVV.

The CDR3 coding sequence is TGTGCCTGGACCCTGGGGGGTATCGGCACTGAAGCTTTCTTT. Translating it yields CAWTLGGIGTEAFF. This chain uses TRBV30 with TRBJ1-1, with D tentatively TRBD1 (5 bases). This CDR3 comprises 14 residues. Looked up from germline, CDR1 is GTSNPN and CDR2 is SVGIG (reference sequence). Trimming removed 4 bases at V and 4 bases at J, with 16 bases between.

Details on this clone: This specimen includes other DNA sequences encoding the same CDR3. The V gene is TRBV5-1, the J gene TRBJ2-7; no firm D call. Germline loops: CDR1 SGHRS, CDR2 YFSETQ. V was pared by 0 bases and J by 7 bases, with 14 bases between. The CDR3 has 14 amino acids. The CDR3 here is CASSLDMGLGEQYF. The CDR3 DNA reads TGCGCCAGCAGCTTGGATATGGGGTTGGGGGAGCAGTACTTC.